This T cell receptor beta chain was profiled in a study of blood T cell repertoires in COVID-19. Study-level background: Samples of COVID-19 (acute and convalescent) were obtained from the United States, Italy and Spain. The analysed material was cDNA or gDNA that came from T cells, B-cell-depleted T cells, or PBMCs.

The authors' processing: How many nucleated cells were present was estimated from reference gene primer amplification. Only in-frame clones appear in the TCRdb table, and some are missing; sequencing was by immunoSEQ multiplex PCR. Clone size and V and J calls were adopted from that table, with D and trimming inferred from the DNA. The data contain approximately 280,000 clones, more than 85% of them singletons. This receptor was obtained from a man between 40 and 49 years old with acute or convalescent COVID-19. Sequenced input: peripheral blood.

The CDR3 loop is CASSLADSYQPQHF. DNA for the CDR3: TGTGCCAGCAGCTTGGCCGACAGTTATCAGCCCCAGCATTTT. The V gene is TRBV5-6, the J gene TRBJ1-5, with D perhaps matching TRBD1 (5 bases). This CDR3 has 14 residues. Trimming removed 0 bases at V and 5 bases at J, with 9 bases between. Germline CDR1 SGHDT, CDR2 YYEEEE.